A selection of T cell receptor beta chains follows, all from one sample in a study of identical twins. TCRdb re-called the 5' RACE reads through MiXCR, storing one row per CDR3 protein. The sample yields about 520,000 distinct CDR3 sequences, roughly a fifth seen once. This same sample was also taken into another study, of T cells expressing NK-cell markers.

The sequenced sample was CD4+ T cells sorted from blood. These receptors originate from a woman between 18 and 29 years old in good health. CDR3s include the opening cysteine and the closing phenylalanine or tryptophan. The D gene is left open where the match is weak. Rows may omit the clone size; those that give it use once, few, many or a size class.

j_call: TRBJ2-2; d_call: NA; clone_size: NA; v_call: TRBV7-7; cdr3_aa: CASSPAQPGTGELFF; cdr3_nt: TGTGCCAGCAGCCCGGCCCAGCCGGGGACCGGGGAGCTGTTTTTT
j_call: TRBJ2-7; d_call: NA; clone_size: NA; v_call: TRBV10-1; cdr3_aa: CASRATGARVYEQYF; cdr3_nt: TGCGCCAGCCGAGCTACCGGGGCTCGTGTGTACGAGCAGTACTTC
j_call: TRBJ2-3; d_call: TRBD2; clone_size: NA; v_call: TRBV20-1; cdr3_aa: CSARLAGENTQYF; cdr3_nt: TGCAGTGCTAGGCTAGCGGGGGAAAATACGCAGTATTTT
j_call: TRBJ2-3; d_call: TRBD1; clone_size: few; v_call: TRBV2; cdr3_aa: CASSEIRQGAADTQYF; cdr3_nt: TGTGCCAGCAGTGAAATTAGACAGGGTGCAGCAGATACGCAGTATTTT
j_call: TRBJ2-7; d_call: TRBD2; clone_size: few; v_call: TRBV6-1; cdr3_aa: CASSESTSGGHEQYF; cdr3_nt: TGTGCCAGCAGTGAATCGACTAGCGGGGGGCACGAGCAGTACTTC
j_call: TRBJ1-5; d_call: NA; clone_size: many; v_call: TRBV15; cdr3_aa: CATSRDYQPQHF; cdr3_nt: TGTGCCACCAGCAGAGATTATCAGCCCCAGCATTTT
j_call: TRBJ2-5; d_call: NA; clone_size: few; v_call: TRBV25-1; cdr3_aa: CASSGQGGGQETQYF; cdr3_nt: TGTGCCAGCAGTGGCCAAGGTGGGGGACAAGAGACCCAGTACTTC
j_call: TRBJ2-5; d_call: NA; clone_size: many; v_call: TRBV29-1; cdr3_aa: CSATTGRETQYF; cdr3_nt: TGCAGCGCAACGACTGGGCGGGAGACCCAGTACTTC
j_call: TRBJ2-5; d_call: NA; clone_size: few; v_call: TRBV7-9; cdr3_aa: CASSLSWSDQETQYF; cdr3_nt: TGTGCCAGCAGCTTGTCCTGGTCAGATCAAGAGACCCAGTACTTC
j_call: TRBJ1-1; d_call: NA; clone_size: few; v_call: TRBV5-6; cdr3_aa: CASSFDPARNTEAFF; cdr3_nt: TGTGCCAGCAGCTTTGATCCAGCGAGGAACACTGAAGCTTTCTTT
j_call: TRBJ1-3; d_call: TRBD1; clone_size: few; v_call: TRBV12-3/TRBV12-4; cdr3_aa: CASRPSGGTGNTIYF; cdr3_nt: TGTGCCAGCAGACCGTCAGGGGGCACTGGAAACACCATATATTTT
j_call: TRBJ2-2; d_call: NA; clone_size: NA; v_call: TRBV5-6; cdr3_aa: CASSLVSGSGELFF; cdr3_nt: TGTGCCAGCAGCTTGGTTTCGGGGTCCGGGGAGCTGTTTTTT
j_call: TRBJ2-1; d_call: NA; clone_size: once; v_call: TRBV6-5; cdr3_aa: CASSPHRDEQFF; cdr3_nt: TGTGCCAGCAGCCCCCATCGGGATGAGCAGTTCTTC
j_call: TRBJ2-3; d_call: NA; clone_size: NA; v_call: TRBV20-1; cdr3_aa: CSALEAAFTDTQYF; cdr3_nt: TGCAGTGCCTTAGAAGCTGCTTTCACAGATACGCAGTATTTT
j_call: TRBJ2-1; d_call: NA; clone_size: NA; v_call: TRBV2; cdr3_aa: CASSERGGGQGEQFF; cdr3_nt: TGTGCCAGCAGTGAACGAGGGGGTGGGCAAGGTGAGCAGTTCTTC
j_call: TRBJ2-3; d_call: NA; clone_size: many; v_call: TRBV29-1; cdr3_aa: CSARLARETQYF; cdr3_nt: TGCAGCGCCCGCCTAGCACGGGAGACGCAGTATTTT
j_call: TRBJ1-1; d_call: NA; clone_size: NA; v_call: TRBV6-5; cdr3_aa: CASSAPGTRAFF; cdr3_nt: TGTGCCAGCAGCGCCCCCGGGACAAGAGCTTTCTTT
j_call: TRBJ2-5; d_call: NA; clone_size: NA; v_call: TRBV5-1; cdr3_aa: CASRPQQGPQETQYF; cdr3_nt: TGCGCCAGCAGACCACAACAGGGCCCCCAAGAGACCCAGTACTTC
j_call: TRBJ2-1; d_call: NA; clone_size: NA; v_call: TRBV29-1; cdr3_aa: CSVVLALNNEQFF; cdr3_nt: TGCAGCGTTGTTCTGGCGCTGAACAATGAGCAGTTCTTC
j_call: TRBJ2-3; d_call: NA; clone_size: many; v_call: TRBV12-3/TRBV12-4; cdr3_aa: CASSFRNPTDTQYF; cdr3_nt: TGTGCCAGCAGTTTCAGAAACCCCACAGATACGCAGTATTTT
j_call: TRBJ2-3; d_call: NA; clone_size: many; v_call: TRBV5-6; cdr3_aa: CASSLARELDTQYF; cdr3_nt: TGTGCCAGCAGCTTGGCCAGGGAACTGGATACGCAGTATTTT
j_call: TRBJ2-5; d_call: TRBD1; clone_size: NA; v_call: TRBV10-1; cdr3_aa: CASSHDRAVETQYF; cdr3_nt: TGCGCCAGCAGCCATGACAGGGCGGTCGAGACCCAGTACTTC
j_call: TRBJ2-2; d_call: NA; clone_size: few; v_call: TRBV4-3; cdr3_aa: CASSQEPGARNTGELFF; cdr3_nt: TGCGCCAGCAGCCAAGAGCCAGGGGCTAGGAACACCGGGGAGCTGTTTTTT
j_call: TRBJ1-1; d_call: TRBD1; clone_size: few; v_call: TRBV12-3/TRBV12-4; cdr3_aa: CASSSTGGNTEAFF; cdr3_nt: TGTGCCAGCAGTTCGACAGGGGGTAACACTGAAGCTTTCTTT
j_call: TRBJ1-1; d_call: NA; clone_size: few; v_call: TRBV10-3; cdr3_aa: CAISKPGGGLNTEAFF; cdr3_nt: TGTGCCATCAGTAAGCCCGGGGGGGGCCTGAACACTGAAGCTTTCTTT
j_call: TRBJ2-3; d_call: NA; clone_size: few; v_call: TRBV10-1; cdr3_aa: CASSVDPSADTQYF; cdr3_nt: TGCGCCAGCAGTGTGGACCCTAGCGCAGATACGCAGTATTTT
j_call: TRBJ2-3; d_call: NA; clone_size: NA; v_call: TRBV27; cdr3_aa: CASSLLGVTDTQYF; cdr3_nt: TGTGCCAGCAGTTTATTGGGGGTTACAGATACGCAGTATTTT
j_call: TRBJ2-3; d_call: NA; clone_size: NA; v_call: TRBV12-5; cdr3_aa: CASGFRLEDTQYF; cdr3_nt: TGTGCTAGTGGTTTCCGACTGGAAGATACGCAGTATTTT
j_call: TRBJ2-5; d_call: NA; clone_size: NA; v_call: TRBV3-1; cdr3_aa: CASSQVRAADEETQYF; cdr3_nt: TGTGCCAGCAGCCAAGTCCGGGCAGCCGACGAGGAGACCCAGTACTTC
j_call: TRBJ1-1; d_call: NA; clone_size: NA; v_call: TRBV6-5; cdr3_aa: CASSPTGTEAFF; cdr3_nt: TGTGCCAGCAGTCCGACGGGCACTGAAGCTTTCTTT
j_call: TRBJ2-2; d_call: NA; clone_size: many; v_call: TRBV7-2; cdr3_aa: CASSLGSNTGELFF; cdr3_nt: TGTGCCAGCAGCTTAGGCAGTAACACCGGGGAGCTGTTTTTT
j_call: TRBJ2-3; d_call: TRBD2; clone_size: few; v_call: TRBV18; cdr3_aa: CASSPITAGVDTQYF; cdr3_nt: TGTGCCAGCTCACCAATAACAGCGGGAGTAGATACGCAGTATTTT
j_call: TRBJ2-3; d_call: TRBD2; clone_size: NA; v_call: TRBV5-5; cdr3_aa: CASSFTGGKADTQYF; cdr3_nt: TGTGCCAGCAGCTTCACGGGAGGGAAGGCAGATACGCAGTATTTT
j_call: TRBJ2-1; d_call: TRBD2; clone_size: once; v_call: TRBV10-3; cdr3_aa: CAISGQTGLDINEQFF; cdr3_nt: TGTGCCATCAGTGGGCAGACGGGACTAGATATCAATGAGCAGTTCTTC
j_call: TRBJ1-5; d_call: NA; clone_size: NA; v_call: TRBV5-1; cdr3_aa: CASSLVRQTYNQPQHF; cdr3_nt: TGCGCCAGCAGCTTGGTTAGGCAGACCTATAATCAGCCCCAGCATTTT
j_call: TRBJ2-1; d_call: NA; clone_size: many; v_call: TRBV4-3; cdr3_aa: CASSQLDQEQFF; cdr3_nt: TGCGCCAGCAGCCAGCTCGACCAGGAGCAGTTCTTC
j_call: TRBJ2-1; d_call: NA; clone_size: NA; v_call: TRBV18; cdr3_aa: CASFGLRQKLGNEQFF; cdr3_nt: TGTGCCAGCTTTGGGTTGAGACAGAAATTAGGAAATGAGCAGTTCTTC
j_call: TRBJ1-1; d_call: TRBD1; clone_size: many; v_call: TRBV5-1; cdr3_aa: CASSMTGAGTEAFF; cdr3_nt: TGCGCCAGCAGCATGACAGGGGCCGGCACTGAAGCTTTCTTT
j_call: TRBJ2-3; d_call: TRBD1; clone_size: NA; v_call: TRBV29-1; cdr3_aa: CSVAGMVQGDTDTQYF; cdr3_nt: TGCAGCGTCGCGGGGATGGTACAGGGGGACACAGATACGCAGTATTTT
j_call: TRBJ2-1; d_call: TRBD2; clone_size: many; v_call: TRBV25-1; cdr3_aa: CASSELSGSPYYYGNEQFF; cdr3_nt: TGTGCCAGCAGTGAATTGAGCGGGAGCCCCTACTACTACGGCAATGAGCAGTTCTTC
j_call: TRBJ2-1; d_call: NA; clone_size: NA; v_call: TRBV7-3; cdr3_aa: CASSRGAGTRYEQFF; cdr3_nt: TGTGCCAGCAGCCGAGGGGCCGGGACTCGATATGAGCAGTTCTTC
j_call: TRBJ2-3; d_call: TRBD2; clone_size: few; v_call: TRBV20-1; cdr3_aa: CSAKAGAFTDTQYF; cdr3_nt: TGCAGTGCTAAAGCGGGGGCGTTTACAGATACGCAGTATTTT
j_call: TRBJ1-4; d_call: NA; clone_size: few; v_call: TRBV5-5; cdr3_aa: CASSSNGQLATNEKLFF; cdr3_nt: TGTGCCAGCAGCTCAAATGGACAGCTTGCAACTAATGAAAAACTGTTTTTT
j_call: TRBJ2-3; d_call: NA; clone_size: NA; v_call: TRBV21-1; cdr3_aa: CASLLGLAGGPDSSDTQYF; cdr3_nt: TGTGCCAGCCTCCTCGGACTAGCGGGGGGGCCCGATTCCTCAGATACGCAGTATTTT